This TCR beta chain was captured by sequencing in a study of T cell changes during pregnancy in multiple sclerosis. The method was immunoSEQ multiplex PCR; TCRdb's version includes in-frame clones alone and lacks a portion of them. The sample consists of approximately 79,000 clones, 85% to 95% of them appearing once. The CDR3 is made up of 14 amino acids. V lost 4 bases to trimming and J lost 5 bases; unmatched junction nucleotides: 4. The germline V gene has CDR1 SGHRS and CDR2 YFSETQ. This receptor was obtained from a female donor with multiple sclerosis, enrolled in a pregnancy study. The chain employs TRBV5-1 and TRBJ1-5; 9 positions agree with TRBD1. The material was CD4+ T cells from peripheral blood mononuclear cells, obtained before pregnancy. In DNA form, the CDR3 reads TGCGCCAGCAGCCCCTGGACAGGGGATCAGCCCCAGCATTTT. Residues: CASSPWTGDQPQHF. Supplemented by reference TRBV5-1 and TRBJ1-5, the full variable domain reads KAGVTQTPRYLIKTRGQQVTLSCSPISGHRSVSWYQQTPGQGLQFLFEYFSETQRNKGNFPGRFSGRQFSNSRSEMNVSTLELGDSALYLCASSPWTGDQPQHFGDGTRLSIL.